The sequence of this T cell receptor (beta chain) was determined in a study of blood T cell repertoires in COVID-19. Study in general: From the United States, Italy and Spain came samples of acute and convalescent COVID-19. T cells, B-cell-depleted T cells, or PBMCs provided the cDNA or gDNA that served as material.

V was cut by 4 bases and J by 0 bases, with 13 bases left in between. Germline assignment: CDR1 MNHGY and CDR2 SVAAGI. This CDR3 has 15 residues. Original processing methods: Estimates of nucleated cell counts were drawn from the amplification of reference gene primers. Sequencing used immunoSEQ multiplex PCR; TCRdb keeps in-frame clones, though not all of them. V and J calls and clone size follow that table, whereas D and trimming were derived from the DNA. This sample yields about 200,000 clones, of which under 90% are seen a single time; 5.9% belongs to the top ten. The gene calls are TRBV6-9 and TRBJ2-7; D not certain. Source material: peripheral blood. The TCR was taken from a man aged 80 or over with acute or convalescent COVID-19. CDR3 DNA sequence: TGTGCCAGCAGTTCCAACAGCTTCAGCTCCTACGAGCAGTACTTC. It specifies CASSSNSFSSYEQYF.